The present T cell receptor (beta chain) was sequenced within a study of cytomegalovirus exposure and HLA in healthy donors. On the study more broadly: From HLA-typed donors, an early data release held approximately 85 million unique TCRs. Assignment to the Caucasian-associated ancestry cluster applied to around 76% of the approximately 400 genotyped donors. Study observations and caveats: Most TCR sequences showed up rarely, but some public TCRs showed up in many donors. TCR beta sequences reportedly predicted most subjects' HLA-A and HLA-B alleles accurately.

This clone came up once. Its antigen is still unknown. The PCR employed 60 Vbeta primers together with 13 Jbeta primers. Profiling relied on immunoSEQ multiplex PCR, and the TCRdb table lists in-frame clones only, not all of them. The sample carries about 140,000 clones, roughly 77% recorded once. Trimming left V 2 bases short and J 1 base short, with 11 bases between. From germline, CDR1 is MNHEY and CDR2 SVGAGI. The CDR3 contains 15 residues. This chain links TRBV6-5 with TRBJ1-1; maybe TRBD1 (5 bases). This clonotype was sampled from a man aged 30 to 45 in good health. The specimen was PBMCs. The CDR3 coding sequence is TGTGCCAGCAGTTACGGGGACTTATCGAACACTGAAGCTTTCTTT. It yields the protein CASSYGDLSNTEAFF.